This T cell receptor (beta chain) was identified in a study of PD-1 blockade in classical Hodgkin lymphoma. Germline V CDR1 and CDR2: GTSNPN, SVGIG (reference sequence). Between the trimmed V and J ends, which lost 3 bases and 4 bases, there was a span of 15 bases. The CDR3 runs to 14 residues. Broader study findings: TCR diversity rose significantly by C4D1 in CD4+ but not CD8+ cells. Undefined causes, possibly disease activity or prior therapy, underlie the repertoire differences. Reported baseline diversity: healthy donors highest, relapsed/refractory patients lowest.

This clone was counted only a few times. Its target is unknown. With no exception, relapse followed autologous stem cell transplantation in all patients, and brentuximab vedotin exposure varied. TCRdb keeps only in-frame clones here, not all; method: immunoSEQ multiplex PCR. This table holds 100,000 or so clones, approximately 90% found once. The sequence was obtained from a human donor with classical Hodgkin lymphoma. The chain is built from TRBV30 and TRBJ1-1; a weak D match, TRBD1 (6 bases). Here the sequenced sample was peripheral blood mononuclear cells (PBMCs), taken before the second cycle of nivolumab. DNA for the CDR3: TGTGCCTGGAGGATACAGGGAATGGCCACTGAAGCTTTCTTT. Translating gives CAWRIQGMATEAFF.